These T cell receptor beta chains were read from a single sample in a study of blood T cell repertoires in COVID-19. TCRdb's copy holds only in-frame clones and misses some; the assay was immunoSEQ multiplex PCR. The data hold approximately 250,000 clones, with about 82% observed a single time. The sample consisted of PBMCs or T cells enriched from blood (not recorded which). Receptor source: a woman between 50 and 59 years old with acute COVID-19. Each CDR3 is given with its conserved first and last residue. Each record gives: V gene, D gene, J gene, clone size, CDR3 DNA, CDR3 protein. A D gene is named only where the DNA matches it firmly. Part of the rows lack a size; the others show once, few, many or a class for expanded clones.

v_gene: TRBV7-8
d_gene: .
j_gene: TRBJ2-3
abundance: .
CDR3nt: TGTGCCAGCAGCTTAGGGATAGGGAGGACAGATACGCAGTATTTT
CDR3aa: CASSLGIGRTDTQYF

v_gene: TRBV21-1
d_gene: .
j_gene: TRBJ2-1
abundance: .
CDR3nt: TGTGCCAGCAGCATTCAGAGGAGACGAAATGAGCAGTTCTTC
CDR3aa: CASSIQRRRNEQFF

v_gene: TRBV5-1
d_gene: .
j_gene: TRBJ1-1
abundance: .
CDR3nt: TGCGCCAGCAGCCTACAGCAGAACACTGAAGCTTTCTTT
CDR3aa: CASSLQQNTEAFF

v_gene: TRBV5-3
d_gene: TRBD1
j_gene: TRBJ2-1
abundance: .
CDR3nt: TGTGCCAGAAGTTTGGGGACAGGGTTCTACAATGAGCAGTTCTTC
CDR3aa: CARSLGTGFYNEQFF

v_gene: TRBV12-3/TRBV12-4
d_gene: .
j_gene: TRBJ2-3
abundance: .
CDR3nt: TGTGCCAGCAGTTTACAGGATACGCAGTATTTT
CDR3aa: CASSLQDTQYF

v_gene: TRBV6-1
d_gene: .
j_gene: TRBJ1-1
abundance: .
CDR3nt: TGTGCCAGCAGTGAACCCCAAGGGGCCGCTGAAGCTTTCTTT
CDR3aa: CASSEPQGAAEAFF

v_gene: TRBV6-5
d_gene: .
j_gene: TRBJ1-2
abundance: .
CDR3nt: TGTGCCAGCAGTAACCAGGAAAACTATGGCTACACCTTC
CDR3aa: CASSNQENYGYTF

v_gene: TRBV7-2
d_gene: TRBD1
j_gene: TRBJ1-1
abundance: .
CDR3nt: TGTGCCAGCAGCTTAGCGCAGGGGGCCACTGAAGCTTTCTTT
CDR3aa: CASSLAQGATEAFF

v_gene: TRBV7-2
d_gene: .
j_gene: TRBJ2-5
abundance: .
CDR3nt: TGTGCCAGCAGCCAAACAGGGGCGGGGGAGACCCAGTACTTC
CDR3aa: CASSQTGAGETQYF

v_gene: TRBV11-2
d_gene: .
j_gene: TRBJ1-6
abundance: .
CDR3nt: TGTGCCAGCAGCTTAGGTTGGCTTCGGGATTCACCCCTCCACTTT
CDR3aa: CASSLGWLRDSPLHF

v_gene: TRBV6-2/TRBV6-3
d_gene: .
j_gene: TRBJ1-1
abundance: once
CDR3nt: TGTGCCAGCAGTTCGCCCCCGGGACATCGCGTTATCTTT
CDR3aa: CASSSPPGHRVIF

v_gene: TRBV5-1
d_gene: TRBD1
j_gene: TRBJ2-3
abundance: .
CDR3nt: TGCGCCAGCAGCTCTTGGACAGGGTCTAGGACAGATACGCAGTATTTT
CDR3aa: CASSSWTGSRTDTQYF

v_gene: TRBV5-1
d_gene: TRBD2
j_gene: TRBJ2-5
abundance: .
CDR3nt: TGCGCCAGCAGCTTGGGGTCCGCTAGCGGGGTCGAGACCCAGTACTTC
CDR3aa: CASSLGSASGVETQYF

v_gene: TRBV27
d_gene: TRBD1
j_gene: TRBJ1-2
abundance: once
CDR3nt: TGTGCCAGCAGTCCCCAGGACAGGGTCCATGGCTACACCTTC
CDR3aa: CASSPQDRVHGYTF

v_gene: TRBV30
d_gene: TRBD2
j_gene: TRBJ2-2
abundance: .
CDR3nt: TGTGCCTGGAGTAGGGAGGGCCGCACCGGGGAGCTGTTTTTT
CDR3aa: CAWSREGRTGELFF

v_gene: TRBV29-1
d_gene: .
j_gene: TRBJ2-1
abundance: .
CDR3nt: TGCAGCGTTGAGGGTCAGGGAAATTTCAATGAGCAGTTCTTC
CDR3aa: CSVEGQGNFNEQFF

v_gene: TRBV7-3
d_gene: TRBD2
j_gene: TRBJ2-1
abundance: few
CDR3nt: TGTGCCAGCAGCTCTATAGCGGGGGGTGTTAATGAGCAGTTCTTC
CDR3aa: CASSSIAGGVNEQFF

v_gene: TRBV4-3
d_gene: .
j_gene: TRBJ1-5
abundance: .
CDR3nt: TGCGCCAGCAGCCCAAGGCCGTCGGGGAATCAGCCCCAGCATTTT
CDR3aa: CASSPRPSGNQPQHF

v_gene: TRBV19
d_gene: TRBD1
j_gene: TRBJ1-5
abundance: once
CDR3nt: TGTGCCAGTAGTAAACAACCGGGACAGGGTTTGAATCAGCCCCAGCATTTT
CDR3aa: CASSKQPGQGLNQPQHF

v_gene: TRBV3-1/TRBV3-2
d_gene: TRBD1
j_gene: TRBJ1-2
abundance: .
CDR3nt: TGTGCCAGCACCCACAGGAGTTTGACCACAGGGGATCGTGGCTACACCTTC
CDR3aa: CASTHRSLTTGDRGYTF

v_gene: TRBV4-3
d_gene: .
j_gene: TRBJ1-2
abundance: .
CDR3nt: TGCGCCAGCAGCCAAGATGGGGAGTATGGCTACACCTTC
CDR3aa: CASSQDGEYGYTF

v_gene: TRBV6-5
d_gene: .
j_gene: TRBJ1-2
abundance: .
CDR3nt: TGTGCCAGCAGTTACCTCGGACAAGAGGGCTACACCTTC
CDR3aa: CASSYLGQEGYTF

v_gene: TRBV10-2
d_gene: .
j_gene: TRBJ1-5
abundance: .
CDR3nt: TGCGCCAGCAGTGACCCAGGTGATCAGCCCCAGCATTTT
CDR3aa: CASSDPGDQPQHF

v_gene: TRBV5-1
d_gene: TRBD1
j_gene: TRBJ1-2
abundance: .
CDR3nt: TGCGCCAGCAGCCTCCGGGACAGGTCTATCTATGGCTACACCTTC
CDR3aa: CASSLRDRSIYGYTF

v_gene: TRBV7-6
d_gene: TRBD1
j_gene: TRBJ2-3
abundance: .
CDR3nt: TGTGCCAGCAGCGAGGGACAGGGGATGACTTATAGCACAGATACGCAGTATTTT
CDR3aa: CASSEGQGMTYSTDTQYF

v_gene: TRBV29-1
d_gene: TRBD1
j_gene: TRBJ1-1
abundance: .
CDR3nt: TGCAGCGCCACCAGGACAGGGGGTTACACTGAAGCTTTCTTT
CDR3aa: CSATRTGGYTEAFF

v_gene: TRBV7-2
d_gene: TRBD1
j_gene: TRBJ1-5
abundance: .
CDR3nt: TGTGCCAGCAGCTTAATGGACAGGACGGATCAGCCCCAGCATTTT
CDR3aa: CASSLMDRTDQPQHF

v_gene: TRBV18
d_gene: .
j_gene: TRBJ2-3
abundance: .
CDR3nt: TGTGCCAGCTCACCACCGGGGGCCTCCACAGATACGCAGTATTTT
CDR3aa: CASSPPGASTDTQYF

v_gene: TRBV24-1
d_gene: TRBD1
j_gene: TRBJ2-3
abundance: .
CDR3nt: TGTGCCACCAGTGATGGACAGGGCACAGATACGCAGTATTTT
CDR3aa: CATSDGQGTDTQYF

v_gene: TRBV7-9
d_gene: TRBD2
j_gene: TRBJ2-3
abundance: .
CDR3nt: TGTGCCAGCAGCCCCAGCGGGGGGGGACGCACAGATACGCAGTATTTT
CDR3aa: CASSPSGGGRTDTQYF

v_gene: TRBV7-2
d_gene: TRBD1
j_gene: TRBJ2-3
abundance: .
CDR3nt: TGTGCCAGCAGCTTAGGACAGGGATTCCCGCGTAAGACAGATACGCAGTATTTT
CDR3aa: CASSLGQGFPRKTDTQYF

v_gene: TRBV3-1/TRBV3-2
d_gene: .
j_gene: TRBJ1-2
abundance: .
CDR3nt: TGTGCCAGCAGCCAACAAACAGGATTCACAGGTGGCTACACCTTC
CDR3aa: CASSQQTGFTGGYTF

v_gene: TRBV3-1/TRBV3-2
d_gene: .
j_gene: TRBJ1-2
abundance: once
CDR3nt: TGTGCCAGCAGCCAAGATCTCTTCAGGGTCTATGGCTACACCTTC
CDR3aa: CASSQDLFRVYGYTF

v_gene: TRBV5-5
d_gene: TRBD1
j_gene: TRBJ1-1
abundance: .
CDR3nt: TGTGCCAGCAGCTCACCAGACAGGGTCACTGAAGCTTTCTTT
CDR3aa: CASSSPDRVTEAFF